Presented here are 24 T cell receptor beta chains from one specimen sequenced in a study of cytomegalovirus exposure and HLA in healthy donors. The PCR was carried out with 60 Vbeta primers and 13 Jbeta primers. TCRdb's table, derived via immunoSEQ multiplex PCR, lists solely in-frame clones and lacks some. The sample has about 120,000 clones; approximately 80% are singletons. Sequences were obtained from PBMCs. The receptors shown here come from a man aged 30-40 years in good health and CMV-seropositive.

The chain recombines TRBV5-1 with TRBJ1-1, with TRBD1 as a possible D gene (5 bases). Germline-derived CDR1 and CDR2 are SGHRS and YFSETQ. Trimming shortened V by 5 bases and J by 5 bases, and 16 bases separated the two germline ends. This CDR3 has 14 amino acids. As DNA, the CDR3 is TGCGCCAGCAGACCCGCCTACAGGAGAACTGAAGCTTTCTTT. This sequence encodes CASRPAYRRTEAFF.

The J gene is TRBJ2-5, the V gene TRBV13, with D possibly TRBD1 on 5 matching bases. Matching the DNA end better, TRBJ2-7 makes the J call doubtful. The CDR3 is 14 amino acids. Germline V lookup: CDR1 PRHDT, CDR2 FYEKMQ (reference sequence). CDR3 DNA: TGTGCCAGCAGCCCTTGGGCAGGGAACCCCGAGCAGTACTTC. As protein: CASSPWAGNPEQYF.

This clone has a handful of counts. The CDR3 sequence is CASSLDPNTEAFF. As DNA, the CDR3 is TGCGCCAGCAGCTTGGATCCAAACACTGAAGCTTTCTTT. The chain combines TRBV5-1 with TRBJ1-1, with D hard to call. There are 13 residues in the CDR3. The ends were cut back, 0 bases at V and 2 bases at J, with 5 bases in the middle. CDR1 and CDR2 from the germline V gene are SGHRS and YFSETQ.

The J gene is TRBJ2-5, the V gene TRBV10-3, with 10 bases that match TRBD1. With V trimmed by 4 bases and J by 3 bases, 2 bases remained unmatched. Per the germline V gene, CDR1 is ENHRY and CDR2 is SYGVKD. The CDR3 runs 14 residues. The chain's CDR3 is CAISATGGEETQYF. CDR3 coding DNA: TGTGCCATCAGTGCGACAGGGGGCGAAGAGACCCAGTACTTC.

The genes are TRBV7-6 and TRBJ2-7; TRBD1 might be the D (6 bases). The V gene lost 4 bases and the J gene lost 3 bases, with 10 bases spanning the gap. Germline V gene lookup returns CDR1 SGHVS and CDR2 FNYEAQ. This CDR3 spans 13 amino acids. The DNA of the CDR3 is TGTGCCAGCAGCTCGGACAGAGGCTACGAGCAGTACTTC. This sequence encodes CASSSDRGYEQYF.

The chain recombines TRBV9 with TRBJ2-3; 11 bases line up with TRBD1. CDR1 and CDR2 (germline): SGDLS, YYNGEE. This CDR3 has 18 amino acids. V dropped 3 bases and J dropped 6; count of bases not matched to a gene: 15. The CDR3 loop is CASSASSGQGAHRDTQYF. CDR3 DNA sequence: TGTGCCAGCAGCGCGTCGTCAGGACAGGGGGCCCACAGGGATACGCAGTATTTT. Complete variable domain (other parts from reference TRBV9 and TRBJ2-3): DSGVTQTPKHLITATGQRVTLRCSPRSGDLSVYWYQQSLDQGLQFLIQYYNGEERAKGNILERFSAQQFPDLHSELNLSSLELGDSALYFCASSASSGQGAHRDTQYFGPGTRLTVL.

V is TRBV5-1 and J is TRBJ2-7, with 10 bases matching TRBD1. The junction had 7 bases not matched to a gene; V was cut back by 5 bases and J by 2 bases. This CDR3 contains 15 residues. Germline-derived CDR1 and CDR2 are SGHRS and YFSETQ. CDR3 loop: CASRDRGGKPYEQYF. The CDR3 region has the DNA TGCGCCAGCAGGGACAGGGGGGGAAAACCCTACGAGCAGTACTTC.

This sequence joins TRBV28 and TRBJ2-7; D gene ambiguous. CDR1 is MDHEN and CDR2 is SYDVKM in the germline V gene. The V gene lost 3 bases and the J gene lost 3 bases, with 6 bases spanning the gap. This CDR3 region has 12 residues. The CDR3 DNA is TGTGCCAGCAGTTTGTATCTCTACGAGCAGTACTTC. Translated: CASSLYLYEQYF.

This clone appeared a few times. The rearrangement joins TRBV7-2 to TRBJ2-5; the match to TRBD2 covers 8 bases. The J call may be incorrect, as the DNA end agrees better with TRBJ2-7. The CDR3 sequence is 15 residues long. Germline CDR1 reads SGHTA; CDR2 reads FQGNSA. The DNA of the CDR3 is TGTGCCAGCAGCTTACTAGCGGGCAGGGCCTACGAGCAGTACTTC. This translates into CASSLLAGRAYEQYF.

The CDR3 bases are TGTGCCAGCAGCCAAGATCCCCCGCGGGAGGGAGCAACTAATGAAAAACTGTTTTTT. Amino acid sequence: CASSQDPPREGATNEKLFF. The chain links TRBV4-2 to TRBJ1-4; D not certain. V was shortened by 0 bases and J by 0 bases, with 17 bases between the two germline ends. The CDR3 sequence is 19 residues long. The germline gives CDR1 LGHNA, CDR2 YNFKEQ.

The chain has TRBV30 and TRBJ2-7, with TRBD2 identical over 7 bases. Germline CDR1 reads GTSNPN; CDR2 reads SVGIG (reference sequence). Trimming took 8 bases from V and 4 from J; bases not matched to a gene: 8. The CDR3 has 12 amino acids. This chain's CDR3 is CAAGGKRYEQYF. In DNA form, the CDR3 reads TGTGCCGCCGGGGGGAAAAGGTACGAGCAGTACTTC.

The V call is TRBV10-3, the J call TRBJ1-2; D perhaps matches TRBD1 (6 bases). The CDR3 extends over 15 amino acids. The V gene lost 0 bases and the J gene lost 6 bases, with 14 bases spanning the gap. Looked up from germline, CDR1 is ENHRY and CDR2 is SYGVKD. CDR3 sequence reads: CAISESGGPTDGYTF. The CDR3 bases are TGTGCCATCAGTGAGTCTGGGGGCCCGACGGATGGCTACACCTTC.

In DNA form, the CDR3 reads TGTGCCAGCAGCTTATGGAGTACCGTGGTTGCACCCTACGAGCAGTACTTC. Encoded protein: CASSLWSTVVAPYEQYF. The chain is built from TRBV11-3 and TRBJ2-7; D remains ambiguous. The CDR3 length is 17 residues. The germline V gene encodes CDR1 SGHNT and CDR2 YENEEA. V was pared by 2 bases and J by 2 bases, with 19 bases between.

The gene calls are TRBV28 and TRBJ1-2; D gene ambiguous. V was clipped by 5 bases and J by 4 bases, with 14 bases between them. Germline-derived CDR1 and CDR2 are MDHEN and SYDVKM. The CDR3 has 14 residues. The CDR3 loop is CASSTPKGVYGYTF. The CDR3 DNA reads as TGTGCCAGCAGTACCCCTAAGGGAGTCTATGGCTACACCTTC.

The chain couples TRBV5-1 to TRBJ1-3, with no clear D. The CDR3 loop spans 17 amino acids. CDR1 and CDR2 from the germline V gene are SGHRS and YFSETQ. Deletions cut 2 bases from V and 0 bases from J, with 15 bases between. The DNA for the CDR3 is TGCGCCAGCAGCTTCTTTTCCAGTTCTCCCTCTGGAAACACCATATATTTT. The encoded protein is CASSFFSSSPSGNTIYF.

This chain links TRBV28 with TRBJ2-7; 14 nucleotides match TRBD2. The CDR3 has 17 residues. The junction had 9 bases not matched to a gene; V was cut back by 5 bases and J by 3 bases. Germline V lookup: CDR1 MDHEN, CDR2 SYDVKM. CDR3 coding DNA: TGTGCCAGCAGTCCGGGGGGACTAGCGGGAGCCTACTACGAGCAGTACTTC. It codes for CASSPGGLAGAYYEQYF.

This clone was observed a few times. The J gene is TRBJ2-5, the V gene TRBV5-6; TRBD1 matches at 9 bases. The germline V gene encodes CDR1 SGHDT and CDR2 YYEEEE. This CDR3 region has 14 residues. V was pared by 4 bases and J by 1 base, with 2 bases of the junction left unmatched. CDR3 DNA: TGTGCCAGCAGCGAACAGGGGGCCCAAGAGACCCAGTACTTC. It yields the protein CASSEQGAQETQYF.

The V and J genes are TRBV6-5 and TRBJ2-1; TRBD2 agrees at 7 bases. V was clipped by 7 bases and J by 7 bases; unmatched bases: 13. The CDR3 runs 15 residues. From germline, CDR1 is MNHEY and CDR2 SVGAGI. CDR3 loop: CASTVGRTRGNEQFF. DNA of the CDR3: TGTGCCAGCACCGTGGGGAGGACTAGGGGTAATGAGCAGTTCTTC.

This chain joins TRBV28 and TRBJ2-7, with TRBD2 as a possible D gene (5 bases). CDR1 is MDHEN and CDR2 is SYDVKM in the germline V gene. CDR3 length: 15 residues. V was shortened by 2 bases and J by 2 bases, with 13 bases between the two germline ends. This CDR3 reads CASSLRAVTTYEQYF. DNA of the CDR3: TGTGCCAGCAGTTTACGGGCGGTGACTACCTACGAGCAGTACTTC.

V and J are TRBV18 and TRBJ1-2; 8 nucleotides agree with TRBD1. This CDR3 is built from 13 residues. The V segment lost 5 bases and the J segment 5 bases; nucleotides outside the gene matches: 4. Germline lookup yields CDR1 KGHSH and CDR2 LQKENI. CDR3 region: CASSSGQGYGYTF. CDR3 bases: TGTGCCAGCTCATCCGGACAGGGATATGGCTACACCTTC.

This rearrangement joins TRBV5-6 to TRBJ1-4; D gene uncertain. With 0 bases removed from V and 3 bases from J, the gap between germline ends came to 6 bases. This CDR3 comprises 14 residues. Per the germline V gene, CDR1 is SGHDT and CDR2 is YYEEEE. The chain's CDR3 is CASSLEHPNEKLFF. CDR3 nucleotide sequence: TGTGCCAGCAGCTTGGAACACCCTAATGAAAAACTGTTTTTT.

The chain uses TRBV27 and TRBJ1-3; no clear D gene. Germline CDR1 reads MNHEY; CDR2 reads SMNVEV (reference sequence). Trimming left V 3 bases short and J 11 bases short, with 14 bases between. This CDR3 is built from 13 residues. CDR3 amino acids: CASSLGRRSPIYF. Written as DNA, the CDR3 is TGTGCCAGCAGTTTGGGCCGACGGTCCCCCATATATTTT.

This chain joins TRBV6-5 and TRBJ2-7; TRBD1 matches at 7 bases. The trim removed 8 bases at V and 2 bases at J, leaving 6 bases unmatched. This CDR3 contains 13 residues. Germline V gene sequence: CDR1 MNHEY, CDR2 SVGAGI. The CDR3 DNA sequence: TGTGCCAGCGGAAGACAGGGAACCTACGAGCAGTACTTC. Translation gives CASGRQGTYEQYF.

The chain links TRBV9 to TRBJ2-5; 14 bases are a match to TRBD2. V was clipped by 0 bases and J by 1 base; unmatched bases: 5. Germline V lookup: CDR1 SGDLS, CDR2 YYNGEE. The CDR3 totals 18 residues. This CDR3 reads CASSVGLAGGPGQETQYF. CDR3 nucleotide sequence: TGTGCCAGCAGCGTAGGACTAGCGGGGGGGCCAGGCCAAGAGACCCAGTACTTC.